A single sample gave rise to the 14 T cell receptor beta chains below, sequenced in a study of blood T cells in healthy people across ages. A second about 6 to 11 cycle PCR used barcoded and J-beta primers. TCRdb reanalysed the 5' RACE reads using MiXCR and keeps one entry per CDR3 protein. Among around 800,000 distinct CDR3 sequences, more than 35% were seen once, and the ten largest hold around a sixth. The sequencing sample was made of blood. These receptors were taken from a man aged 80 or over in good health.

The sample holds a few counts of this clonotype. The chain recombines TRBV5-1 with TRBJ2-3; no reliable D call. The CDR3 is made up of 15 amino acids. Germline lookup yields CDR1 SGHRS and CDR2 YFSETQ. V lost 4 bases, J lost 0 bases, and 12 bases lay in between. This CDR3 reads CASSPAYSSTDTQYF. The CDR3 coding sequence is TGCGCCAGCAGCCCCGCGTACAGCAGCACAGATACGCAGTATTTT.

This clonotype was found many times. The chain carries TRBV5-1 and TRBJ2-1; D is perhaps TRBD1 (6 bases). Germline V gene sequence: CDR1 SGHRS, CDR2 YFSETQ. Trimming pared 0 bases from V and 4 bases from J, leaving 14 bases between. CDR3 length: 16 residues. The CDR3 here is CASSLGQERFYNEQFF. DNA of the CDR3: TGCGCCAGCAGCTTGGGACAGGAGAGATTTTACAATGAGCAGTTCTTC.

This clonotype has only a few counts. Written as DNA, the CDR3 is TGTGCCAGCAGTCTGTTAGGGAATTCTTACAATGAGCAGTTCTTC. Translating it yields CASSLLGNSYNEQFF. This chain joins TRBV12-3 or TRBV12-4 and TRBJ2-1; D is undetermined. The V gene lost 5 bases and the J gene lost 4 bases, with 15 bases spanning the gap. This CDR3 contains 15 residues.

The J gene is TRBJ2-2, the V gene TRBV28, with 10 bases that match TRBD1. Germline V gene sequence: CDR1 MDHEN, CDR2 SYDVKM. This CDR3 spans 15 amino acids. V lost 6 bases to trimming and J lost 7 bases; unmatched junction nucleotides: 8. The CDR3 region has the DNA TGTGCCAGCAGCTCCGGGACAGGGGCGGTCGGGGAGCTGTTTTTT. Translation gives CASSSGTGAVGELFF.

For this clonotype: A read error may be the cause here, since a much bigger clone is one base away. This chain uses TRBV29-1 with TRBJ2-3, with 9 bases matching TRBD2. Germline loops: CDR1 SQVTM, CDR2 ANQGSEA. V lost 5 bases to trimming and J lost 4 bases; unmatched junction nucleotides: 7. The CDR3 is 14 residues long. The CDR3 sequence is CSVSEAGGADTQYF. The CDR3, as DNA: TGCAGCGTTTCCGAAGCGGGAGGCGCAGATACGCAGTATTTT.

The chain uses TRBV2 and TRBJ2-1; 9 nucleotides agree with TRBD2. Trimming took 1 base from V and 6 from J; bases not matched to a gene: 4. CDR1 is SNHLY and CDR2 is FYNNEI in the germline V gene. There are 15 residues in the CDR3. The CDR3 reads CASSEGRAGGNEQFF. The CDR3 DNA reads as TGTGCCAGCAGTGAAGGACGAGCGGGAGGCAATGAGCAGTTCTTC. The entire variable domain, with the rest obtained from reference TRBV2 and TRBJ2-1, is as follows: EPEVTQTPSHQVTQMGQEVILRCVPISNHLYFYWYRQILGQKVEFLVSFYNNEISEKSEIFDDQFSVERPDGSNFTLKIRSTKLEDSAMYFCASSEGRAGGNEQFFGPGTRLTVL.

V gene TRBV5-1 combines with J gene TRBJ2-3; 9 nucleotides agree with TRBD1. The CDR3 spans 15 residues. J gave up 4 bases and V 4 bases, and 7 bases lay outside the gene matches. Germline CDR1 is SGHRS and CDR2 is YFSETQ. The CDR3 nucleotides read TGCGCCAGCAGCACCACAGGGGGCCACGCAGATACGCAGTATTTT. This translates into CASSTTGGHADTQYF.

Only a few counts were recorded for this clonotype. The chain is built from TRBV7-2 and TRBJ2-1, with 9 bases identical to TRBD2. CDR3 length: 16 residues. The germline gives CDR1 SGHTA, CDR2 FQGNSA. Trimming removed 5 bases from V and 6 bases from J; junction bases left unmatched: 11. The CDR3 region has the DNA TGTGCCAGCAGCGCGACTAGCGGACTCCGACTCAATGAGCAGTTCTTC. Translated: CASSATSGLRLNEQFF. Combining the CDR3 with reference TRBV7-2 and TRBJ2-1 gives the whole variable domain GAGVSQSPSNKVTEKGKDVELRCDPISGHTALYWYRQSLGQGLEFLIYFQGNSAPDKSGLPSDRFSAERTGGSVSTLTIQRTQQEDSAVYLCASSATSGLRLNEQFFGPGTRLTVL.

This chain connects TRBV5-1 to TRBJ2-1, with D perhaps TRBD1 or TRBD2 (5 bases each). The CDR3 is 20 amino acids. Trimming pared 0 bases from V and 6 bases from J, leaving 28 bases between. CDR1 and CDR2 from the germline V gene are SGHRS and YFSETQ. CDR3 sequence: CASSLVQIGGRGKGANEQFF. DNA of the CDR3: TGCGCCAGCAGCTTGGTCCAGATCGGCGGGCGAGGAAAAGGGGCCAATGAGCAGTTCTTC.

The chain carries TRBV19 and TRBJ2-2; the match to TRBD2 covers 7 bases. This CDR3 is 15 amino acids long. J was trimmed by 0 bases and V by 3 bases; bases with no gene match: 1. In germline, CDR1 is LNHDA, CDR2 SQIVND (reference sequence). CDR3 nucleotide sequence: TGTGCCAGTAGTATGAGCGGGGCGAACACCGGGGAGCTGTTTTTT. Translating gives CASSMSGANTGELFF.

This clonotype turned up a few times. This chain connects TRBV7-8 to TRBJ2-1; TRBD1 matches 7 bases. Germline CDR1 SGHVS, CDR2 FQNEAQ. V was pared by 5 bases and J by 4 bases, with 5 bases of the junction left unmatched. This CDR3 has 14 residues. CDR3 protein: CASSRQGPYNEQFF. The CDR3 DNA follows: TGTGCCAGCAGCCGACAGGGACCATACAATGAGCAGTTCTTC.

This clonotype appeared a few times. V gene TRBV3-1 combines with J gene TRBJ1-2; a possible D gene is TRBD1 (5 bases). V gave up 0 bases and J gave up 4 bases, with 9 bases separating them. The CDR3 has 14 amino acids. Looked up from germline, CDR1 is LGHDT and CDR2 is YNNKEL (reference sequence). The CDR3 protein is CASSQETRAYGYTF. The DNA for the CDR3 is TGTGCCAGCAGCCAAGAGACCAGGGCCTATGGCTACACCTTC.

This sequence joins TRBV30 and TRBJ2-7, with D unresolved. The ends were cut back, 4 bases at V and 3 bases at J, with 13 bases in the middle. The CDR3 is 13 amino acids. Looked up from germline, CDR1 is GTSNPN and CDR2 is SVGIG (reference sequence). The CDR3 loop is CAWKALTGYEQYF. Written as DNA, the CDR3 is TGTGCCTGGAAGGCTTTAACGGGCTACGAGCAGTACTTC.

The chain recombines TRBV20-1 with TRBJ1-1; TRBD1 might be the D (5 bases). This CDR3 region has 15 residues. Germline V gene data show CDR1 as DFQATT and CDR2 as SNEGSKA (reference sequence). Trimming cost V 0 bases and J 3 bases, with 14 bases left between them. The CDR3 DNA is TGCAGTGCTAGAGATGGTGGGCAGGGTTACACTGAAGCTTTCTTT. It translates to CSARDGGQGYTEAFF.